A single sample is the source of the 30 T cell receptor beta chains below, sequenced in a study of beta chain features in type 1 diabetes. Study results and caveats: Shorter TCRB CDR3s, moderately but significantly so, were found in Type 1 diabetes patients in all four CD4+ subsets.

Their antigens remain unidentified. Expressed TCRB transcripts were sequenced because the isolated RNA had all been reverse transcribed beforehand. The table came from immunoSEQ multiplex PCR; TCRdb's copy has only in-frame clones and leaves some out. The repertoire has roughly 300,000 clones, roughly a tenth of them found once; the top ten carry approximately 1%. Sequenced input: central memory CD4+ T cells from blood. The receptor source for this set is a man between 25 and 39 years old with type 1 diabetes.

This clone was seen ten or more times. This chain connects TRBV29-1 to TRBJ2-1; 11 nucleotides match TRBD2. The CDR3 covers 14 residues. The V gene end was trimmed by 0 bases and the J gene end by 15 bases; junction bases not matched to a gene: 10. Per the germline V gene, CDR1 is SQVTM and CDR2 is ANQGSEA. CDR3 amino acids: CSVEDLIAGGRGFF. CDR3 coding DNA: TGCAGCGTTGAAGATCTGATAGCGGGGGGGCGTGGGTTCTTC.

The table lists this clone with a few counts. V usage is TRBV5-1 and J usage is TRBJ1-6, with 7 bases lining up with TRBD1. The V gene end was trimmed by 7 bases and the J gene end by 5 bases; junction bases not matched to a gene: 9. In germline, CDR1 is SGHRS, CDR2 YFSETQ. The CDR3 loop spans 15 amino acids. The CDR3 spells CASQTGQGDNSPLHF. CDR3 bases: TGCGCCAGCCAGACAGGGCAGGGAGATAATTCACCCCTCCACTTT.

This clone was seen a few times. CDR3 protein: CASSYSRETDTQYF. CDR3 sequence (DNA): TGTGCCAGCAGTTACTCACGGGAGACAGATACGCAGTATTTT. The V gene is TRBV6-6, the J gene TRBJ2-3; tentatively, D is TRBD2 (6 bases). The V and J ends lost 0 bases and 3 bases respectively, with 7 bases between them. Germline loops: CDR1 MNHNY, CDR2 SVGAGI (reference sequence). The CDR3 is 14 residues long.

The chain joins TRBV7-9 to TRBJ1-1, with D uncertain. V lost 6 bases and J lost 0, with 5 bases in between. The CDR3 loop spans 12 amino acids. CDR1 is SEHNR and CDR2 is FQNEAQ in the germline V gene (reference sequence). CDR3 loop: CASRGMNTEAFF. CDR3 sequence (DNA): TGTGCCAGCAGAGGCATGAACACTGAAGCTTTCTTT.

The chain joins TRBV2 to TRBJ2-7, with D possibly being TRBD2 (6 bases). The CDR3 runs to 15 residues. Trimming cost V 4 bases and J 0 bases, with 13 bases left between them. CDR1 and CDR2 from the germline V gene are SNHLY and FYNNEI. The CDR3 bases are TGTGCCAGCAGTGTGAAGCAGGGACTCTCCTACGAGCAGTACTTC. Its translation is CASSVKQGLSYEQYF.

V gene TRBV18 combines with J gene TRBJ2-5, with 10 bases matching TRBD2. The CDR3 totals 17 residues. V shed 6 bases and J 3 bases; nucleotides not matched to a gene: 13. CDR1 and CDR2 (germline): KGHSH, LQKENI. In nucleotides, the CDR3 is TGTGCCAGCTCCGCCGTTATATCTAGCGGGGGAGAAGAGACCCAGTACTTC. Translating it yields CASSAVISSGGEETQYF.

The chain recombines TRBV4-3 with TRBJ1-4, with D perhaps matching TRBD1 (6 bases). CDR3 length: 16 amino acids. V was clipped by 0 bases and J by 8 bases, with 16 bases between them. The germline CDR1 and CDR2 sequences are LGHNA and YSLEER. CDR3 DNA sequence: TGCGCCAGCAGCCAAGATAGGTCCGGGGGCAGCGAAAAACTGTTTTTT. Translating it yields CASSQDRSGGSEKLFF.

This clone appeared a few times. Here the CDR3 DNA reads TGTGCCAGCAGCTCCGGACTAGCGGGGCAAGAGACCCAGTACTTC. The encoded protein is CASSSGLAGQETQYF. The chain employs TRBV7-2 and TRBJ2-5; 12 nucleotides line up with TRBD2. The germline gives CDR1 SGHTA, CDR2 FQGNSA. V shed 4 bases, J shed 2 bases, and the junction held 2 bases outside the gene matches. The CDR3 runs to 15 residues.

In this sample, this clone turned up a few times. The chain links TRBV28 to TRBJ2-2, with 7 bases fitting TRBD2. With 5 bases clipped from V and 2 bases from J, the junction kept 20 bases outside the gene matches. Germline V gives CDR1 MDHEN, CDR2 SYDVKM. This CDR3 region has 20 residues. The CDR3 loop reads CASSRTGGYTFLSNTGELFF. The CDR3 DNA is TGTGCCAGCAGTCGTACCGGGGGGTACACATTCCTCTCCAACACCGGGGAGCTGTTTTTT.

CDR3 residues: CASSQDRLLESYNEQFF. Written as DNA, the CDR3 is TGCGCCAGCAGCCAAGATAGGCTGCTCGAATCCTACAATGAGCAGTTCTTC. This chain connects TRBV4-3 to TRBJ2-1; D remains ambiguous. The CDR3 is 17 residues long. Germline CDR1 LGHNA, CDR2 YSLEER. With 0 bases removed from V and 1 base from J, the gap between germline ends came to 13 bases.

The rearrangement uses TRBV5-1 and TRBJ2-5, with D tentatively TRBD2 (6 bases). Germline V gene lookup returns CDR1 SGHRS and CDR2 YFSETQ. The V and J ends lost 0 bases and 2 bases respectively, with 8 bases between them. The CDR3 length is 14 residues. This CDR3 is CASSLEGTQETQYF. The CDR3 DNA is TGCGCCAGCAGCTTGGAAGGGACTCAAGAGACCCAGTACTTC.

The chain recombines TRBV7-9 with TRBJ2-3; 8 bases map to TRBD1. This CDR3 comprises 15 residues. Germline CDR1 reads SEHNR; CDR2 reads FQNEAQ (reference sequence). J gave up 5 bases and V 6 bases, and 10 bases lay outside the gene matches. The CDR3 sequence is CASRQQQGGKDTQYF. CDR3 DNA sequence: TGTGCCAGCAGACAACAACAGGGGGGTAAAGATACGCAGTATTTT.

The J gene is TRBJ2-6, the V gene TRBV7-2; TRBD1 aligns across 8 bases. CDR1 and CDR2 from the germline V gene are SGHTA and FQGNSA. The length of the CDR3 is 18 residues. J lost 2 bases, V lost 0 bases, and 6 bases had no gene match. CDR3: CASSLAQGALAGANVLTF. The DNA for the CDR3 is TGTGCCAGCAGCTTAGCCCAGGGGGCGCTGGCTGGGGCCAACGTCCTGACTTTC.

The chain employs TRBV11-3 and TRBJ2-1, with 10 bases matching TRBD2. J lost 6 bases, V lost 4 bases, and 6 bases had no gene match. This CDR3 is built from 15 residues. Germline CDR1 reads SGHNT; CDR2 reads YENEEA. CDR3 sequence: CASSSSGGTANEQFF. The CDR3, as DNA: TGTGCCAGCAGCTCTAGCGGGGGAACCGCCAATGAGCAGTTCTTC.

The chain uses TRBV6-5 and TRBJ2-7, with 14 bases identical to TRBD2. There are 14 residues in the CDR3. V lost 5 bases to trimming and J lost 5 bases; unmatched junction nucleotides: 2. The V gene's germline CDR1 is MNHEY and CDR2 SVGAGI. CDR3 amino acids: CASSMGLAGDEQYF. CDR3 coding DNA: TGTGCCAGCAGTATGGGACTAGCGGGGGACGAGCAGTACTTC.

The chain has TRBV7-2 and TRBJ1-5; D remains unclear. From germline, CDR1 is SGHTA and CDR2 FQGNSA. Between the trimmed V and J ends, which lost 5 bases and 2 bases, there was a span of 10 bases. The CDR3 consists of 14 residues. CDR3 sequence: CASSGRGGNQPQHF. CDR3 coding DNA: TGTGCCAGCAGCGGACGTGGTGGCAATCAGCCCCAGCATTTT.

This clone was seen more than once but under ten times. In DNA form, the CDR3 reads TGTGCCAGTAGGAGGGGAGATACGCAGTATTTT. Its protein is CASRRGDTQYF. This chain connects TRBV19 to TRBJ2-3, with D perhaps being TRBD1 or TRBD2 (5 bases each). Trimming stripped 6 bases from V and 5 bases from J, with 6 bases between. The CDR3 covers 11 residues. In germline, CDR1 is LNHDA, CDR2 SQIVND (reference sequence).

The sample holds many counts of this clone. This chain connects TRBV4-3 to TRBJ2-7, with TRBD2 as a possible D gene (6 bases). The CDR3 is 15 amino acids. The germline V and J ends were trimmed by 0 bases and 6 bases, with 15 bases remaining between them. Germline CDR1 LGHNA, CDR2 YSLEER. The chain's CDR3 is CASSQDAGLPSEQYF. DNA for the CDR3: TGCGCCAGCAGCCAAGACGCGGGGTTACCGAGCGAGCAGTACTTC.

This chain connects TRBV14 to TRBJ2-7, with TRBD1 matching 9 bases. Trimming took 4 bases from V and 5 from J; bases not matched to a gene: 12. CDR3 length: 16 amino acids. Germline CDR1 is SGHDN and CDR2 is FVKESK. The CDR3: CASSPAYGTGIDEQYF. CDR3 in DNA: TGTGCCAGCAGCCCCGCCTATGGGACAGGGATCGACGAGCAGTACTTC. The full variable domain, with the rest looked up from reference TRBV14 and TRBJ2-7, is EAGVTQFPSHSVIEKGQTVTLRCDPISGHDNLYWYRRVMGKEIKFLLHFVKESKQDESGMPNNRFLAERTGGTYSTLKVQPAELEDSGVYFCASSPAYGTGIDEQYFGPGTRLTVT.

This clone was observed a few times. The chain uses TRBV27 and TRBJ2-3, with TRBD1 matching over 9 bases. The CDR3 has 16 amino acids. CDR1 is MNHEY and CDR2 is SMNVEV in the germline V gene (reference sequence). Trimming took 6 bases from V and 4 from J; bases not matched to a gene: 11. The CDR3 protein is CASSRNTGGGADTQYF. In DNA form, the CDR3 reads TGTGCCAGCAGCCGAAATACAGGGGGCGGCGCAGATACGCAGTATTTT.

This chain connects TRBV7-9 to TRBJ1-4; 9 bases align to TRBD1. The length of the CDR3 is 16 residues. The germline gives CDR1 SEHNR, CDR2 FQNEAQ (reference sequence). The junction had 4 bases not matched to a gene; V was cut back by 1 base and J by 4 bases. The CDR3 here is CASSLVSGQGNEKLFF. DNA for the CDR3: TGTGCCAGCAGCTTAGTGTCGGGACAGGGTAATGAAAAACTGTTTTTT.

The V call is TRBV7-2, the J call TRBJ1-1; the D is unclear. The V and J ends lost 5 bases and 1 base respectively, with 8 bases between them. CDR3 length equals 13 residues. CDR1 is SGHTA, CDR2 FQGNSA, per germline. DNA for the CDR3: TGTGCCAGCAGCCTAAGCAGGAACACTGAAGCTTTCTTT. It encodes CASSLSRNTEAFF.

This clone was seen a few times. The chain links TRBV4-1 to TRBJ2-5; D is uncertain. Per the germline V gene, CDR1 is MGHRA and CDR2 is YSYEKL. Trimming removed 1 base from V and 5 bases from J, with 17 bases in between. The CDR3 spans 16 residues. In DNA form, the CDR3 reads TGCGCCAGCAGCCAAGGGACGGGCAGCGAGTCGGAGACCCAGTACTTC. It codes for CASSQGTGSESETQYF.

V gene TRBV5-1 combines with J gene TRBJ2-7; 10 nucleotides line up with TRBD2. This CDR3 region has 15 residues. The germline V gene encodes CDR1 SGHRS and CDR2 YFSETQ. Unmatched junction bases numbered 3, after V lost 0 bases and J lost 3 bases. As DNA, the CDR3 is TGCGCCAGCAGCTTGGAGGCTAGCGGGGGCTACGAGCAGTACTTC. It codes for CASSLEASGGYEQYF.

This clone was counted only a few times. The chain links TRBV7-9 to TRBJ2-1, with TRBD1 identical over 9 bases. Germline values: CDR1 SEHNR, CDR2 FQNEAQ (reference sequence). The CDR3 loop spans 15 amino acids. V trimming: 0 bases; J trimming: 5 bases; junction bases outside the gene matches: 2. The CDR3 nucleotides read TGTGCCAGCAGCTTAGCGGGACAGGGCGACAATGAGCAGTTCTTC. Its protein product is CASSLAGQGDNEQFF.

This clone has only a few counts. This chain connects TRBV6-1 to TRBJ1-3, with no clear D. Germline V gene lookup returns CDR1 MNHNS and CDR2 SASEGT. With 4 bases removed from V and 0 bases from J, the gap between germline ends came to 16 bases. This CDR3 region has 17 residues. Here the CDR3 DNA reads TGTGCCAGCAGTGCCCAAACCCAAGGGTTCTCTGGAAACACCATATATTTT. Translated, it gives CASSAQTQGFSGNTIYF.

This chain connects TRBV29-1 to TRBJ1-4; 9 bases agree with TRBD1. Germline assignment: CDR1 SQVTM and CDR2 ANQGSEA. V dropped 5 bases and J dropped 1; count of bases not matched to a gene: 8. This CDR3 spans 16 amino acids. The CDR3 nucleotides read TGCAGCGTTTCGGGACAGGGAGGAGGAACTAATGAAAAACTGTTTTTT. Protein product: CSVSGQGGGTNEKLFF.

CDR3 residues: CASSPGTGTSNQPQHF. DNA of the CDR3: TGTGCCAGCAGTCCCGGGACGGGTACTAGCAATCAGCCCCAGCATTTT. J is TRBJ1-5 and V is TRBV27; TRBD1 is a possible D gene (5 bases). The length of the CDR3 is 16 residues. Per the germline V gene, CDR1 is MNHEY and CDR2 is SMNVEV (reference sequence). Trimming left V 5 bases short and J 0 bases short, with 14 bases between.

The V gene is TRBV14, the J gene TRBJ2-3, with 10 bases identical to TRBD1. J gave up 3 bases and V 0 bases, and 3 bases lay outside the gene matches. In germline, CDR1 is SGHDN, CDR2 FVKESK. The CDR3 has 16 residues. CDR3 DNA: TGTGCCAGCAGCCAAGAGGCGGACAGGGGGACAGATACGCAGTATTTT. Residues: CASSQEADRGTDTQYF.

This CDR3 is CASSLDMRGLSSYNEQFF. CDR3 DNA sequence: TGCGCCAGCAGCTTGGATATGCGGGGGCTAAGCTCCTACAATGAGCAGTTCTTC. The chain employs TRBV5-1 and TRBJ2-1; perhaps TRBD2 as D (7 bases). The V gene lost 0 bases and the J gene lost 0 bases, with 16 bases spanning the gap. The CDR3 has 18 residues. Germline V gene sequence: CDR1 SGHRS, CDR2 YFSETQ. Together with reference TRBV5-1 and TRBJ2-1, the CDR3 gives the full variable domain: KAGVTQTPRYLIKTRGQQVTLSCSPISGHRSVSWYQQTPGQGLQFLFEYFSETQRNKGNFPGRFSGRQFSNSRSEMNVSTLELGDSALYLCASSLDMRGLSSYNEQFFGPGTRLTVL.